The 17 T cell receptor beta chains listed next were all sequenced from one sample in a study of T cells in Graves' hyperthyroidism and ophthalmopathy. RNA transcripts yielded amplified TCR beta CDR3 regions. HTBI primers were used for first-round RT-PCR of the TCR CDR3. From the multiplex PCR reads, TCRdb called clonotypes with MiXCR, one entry per CDR3 protein. The table includes around 480,000 distinct CDR3 sequences, roughly an eighth detected once. The sample comprised blood. The receptors were sampled from a woman aged 18-29 years with Graves' hyperthyroidism.

V is TRBV24-1 and J is TRBJ2-1; 8 bases fit TRBD1. The trim removed 5 bases at V and 8 bases at J, leaving 7 bases unmatched. The CDR3 is 14 residues long. Germline V CDR1 and CDR2: KGHDR, SFDVKD. This CDR3 is CATSATTGEDEQFF. CDR3 in DNA: TGTGCCACCAGTGCTACGACAGGGGAGGATGAGCAGTTCTTC.

This clonotype was counted a few times. The chain is built from TRBV5-1 and TRBJ2-3, with 7 positions matching TRBD2. V gave up 3 bases and J gave up 4 bases; unmatched junction bases: 8. This CDR3 has 15 amino acids. In germline, CDR1 is SGHRS, CDR2 YFSETQ. The CDR3 reads CASSSWTSKADTQYF. As DNA, the CDR3 is TGCGCCAGCAGCTCTTGGACTAGTAAAGCAGATACGCAGTATTTT.

This clonotype was observed at least ten times. CDR3 residues: CASSLVGSGYKNEQFF. Here the CDR3 DNA reads TGCGCCAGCAGCTTGGTAGGTAGCGGGTATAAGAATGAGCAGTTCTTC. This sequence joins TRBV5-1 and TRBJ2-1, with 7 bases aligning to TRBD2. CDR1 is SGHRS and CDR2 is YFSETQ in the germline V gene. This CDR3 is 16 amino acids long. Germline trimming cut 0 bases from V and 7 bases from J; bases unmatched to any gene: 10.

This clonotype was counted at least ten times. The chain employs TRBV5-1 and TRBJ2-1; D is perhaps TRBD1 (6 bases). This CDR3 spans 16 amino acids. The ends were cut back, 0 bases at V and 5 bases at J, with 15 bases in the middle. CDR1 is SGHRS, CDR2 YFSETQ, per germline. The CDR3 DNA is TGCGCCAGCAGCTTGGGGCAGGGGAGAGTGGACAATGAGCAGTTCTTC. Amino acid sequence: CASSLGQGRVDNEQFF.

As regards this clonotype: One junction end does not reproduce the germline sequence, and a read error may be involved. V gene TRBV11-2 combines with J gene TRBJ2-2; maybe TRBD1 (6 bases). Looked up from germline, CDR1 is SGHAT and CDR2 is FQNNGV. This CDR3 comprises 16 residues. The DNA for the CDR3 is TGTGCCAGCAGCGATGGACCCGGGACACGGACCGCGGAGCTGTTTTTT. This translates into CASSDGPGTRTAELFF. Full variable domain (missing parts from reference TRBV11-2 and TRBJ2-2): EAGVAQSPRYKIIEKRQSVAFWCNPISGHATLYWYQQILGQGPKLLIQFQNNGVVDDSQLPKDRFSAERLKGVDSTLKIQPAKLEDSAVYLCASSDGPGTRTAELFFGEGSRLTVL.

This clonotype was counted a few times. This rearrangement joins TRBV24-1 to TRBJ2-1, with TRBD2 matching over 11 bases. The CDR3 spans 14 residues. Germline V gene sequence: CDR1 KGHDR, CDR2 SFDVKD. Trimming cost V 7 bases and J 8 bases; bases outside gene matches: 6. CDR3 DNA: TGTGCCACCAGATCTACTAGCGGGAGTCATGAGCAGTTCTTC. Translating gives CATRSTSGSHEQFF.

In this sample, this clonotype turned up many times. The chain uses TRBV2 and TRBJ2-7; TRBD1 matches at 7 bases. V trimming: 3 bases; J trimming: 0 bases; junction bases outside the gene matches: 8. Looked up from germline, CDR1 is SNHLY and CDR2 is FYNNEI. This CDR3 is 16 amino acids long. The DNA of the CDR3 is TGTGCCAGCAGTGAGGGGACAGCTTCGTACTCCTACGAGCAGTACTTC. Translated: CASSEGTASYSYEQYF.

In this sample, this clonotype turned up many times. The chain has TRBV6-5 and TRBJ2-5, with a tentative D call TRBD2 (6 bases). The ends were cut back, 2 bases at V and 5 bases at J, with 12 bases in the middle. CDR1 is MNHEY and CDR2 is SVGAGI in the germline V gene. This CDR3 spans 14 amino acids. The CDR3 reads CASSYSGLGETQYF. The CDR3 coding sequence is TGTGCCAGCAGTTACAGCGGGTTGGGGGAGACCCAGTACTTC.

Only a few counts were recorded for this clonotype. Here the CDR3 DNA reads TGTGCCAGCAGCGACAAACTAGCGGGAGGACTCACAGATACGCAGTATTTT. This translates into CASSDKLAGGLTDTQYF. The rearrangement joins TRBV9 to TRBJ2-3; 12 positions match TRBD2. The CDR3 has 17 amino acids. Germline CDR1 reads SGDLS; CDR2 reads YYNGEE. Unmatched junction bases numbered 7, after V lost 3 bases and J lost 2 bases.

There are many counts of this clonotype. The V and J genes are TRBV11-3 and TRBJ2-1, with D perhaps TRBD2 (6 bases). The CDR3 totals 14 residues. Germline V gene lookup returns CDR1 SGHNT and CDR2 YENEEA. The V gene lost 1 base and the J gene lost 5 bases, with 9 bases spanning the gap. The CDR3: CASSLAGAHNEQFF. CDR3 coding DNA: TGTGCCAGCAGCTTAGCGGGAGCCCACAATGAGCAGTTCTTC. The entire variable domain, with the rest obtained from reference TRBV11-3 and TRBJ2-1, is as follows: EAGVVQSPRYKIIEKKQPVAFWCNPISGHNTLYWYLQNLGQGPELLIRYENEEAVDDSQLPKDRFSAERLKGVDSTLKIQPAELGDSAVYLCASSLAGAHNEQFFGPGTRLTVL.

This clonotype showed up many times. The chain has TRBV20-1 and TRBJ1-2; D is undetermined. Germline V gives CDR1 DFQATT, CDR2 SNEGSKA (reference sequence). The CDR3 length is 11 residues. V shed 1 base and J shed 7 bases, with 7 bases lying between them. This CDR3 is CSARAGGGYTF. In nucleotides, the CDR3 is TGCAGTGCTAGAGCTGGAGGTGGCTACACCTTC.

Concerning this clonotype: This sequence may be a read error, since a much larger clone differs from it by one base. V gene TRBV11-2 combines with J gene TRBJ2-1, with D perhaps assigned TRBD1 or TRBD2 (6 bases each). This CDR3 spans 16 amino acids. Germline lookup yields CDR1 SGHAT and CDR2 FQNNGV. V lost 4 bases to trimming and J lost 10 bases, with 23 bases between them. The CDR3: CASSYGGRSIQDEQFF. The CDR3 nucleotides are TGTGCCAGCAGCTATGGGGGGCGCTCCATCCAGGACGAGCAGTTCTTC.

This clonotype was seen many times. The chain is built from TRBV6-1 and TRBJ2-7, with a weak D call TRBD2 (5 bases). The CDR3 length is 13 residues. Trimming cost V 8 bases and J 2 bases, with 13 bases left between them. Germline V CDR1 and CDR2: MNHNS, SASEGT. CDR3 protein: CASGPTGTYEQYV. DNA for the CDR3: TGTGCCAGCGGACCTACGGGAACCTACGAGCAGTACGTC.

This chain connects TRBV6-5 to TRBJ2-7; D unresolved. The CDR3 contains 15 residues. Germline assignment: CDR1 MNHEY and CDR2 SVGAGI. Trimming pared 0 bases from V and 7 bases from J, leaving 16 bases between. The CDR3 region has the DNA TGTGCCAGCAGTTACTCGACGGCCGGCACGTGGGAGCAGTACTTC. This encodes CASSYSTAGTWEQYF.

In its sample, this clonotype was seen a few times. This could be a read error, since a much larger clone is one nucleotide away. V is TRBV11-2 and J is TRBJ2-5; 7 bases are shared with TRBD2. This CDR3 has 16 residues. Germline loops: CDR1 SGHAT, CDR2 FQNNGV. V gave up 4 bases and J gave up 4 bases; unmatched junction bases: 12. The CDR3 here is CASSSVPSGFGETQYF. The CDR3 bases are TGTGCCAGCAGCTCGGTCCCTAGCGGCTTTGGAGAGACCCAGTACTTC.

In its sample, this clonotype was seen many times. V gene TRBV9 combines with J gene TRBJ2-5; no clear D. Germline V gene data show CDR1 as SGDLS and CDR2 as YYNGEE. This CDR3 has 14 residues. V lost 0 bases and J 3 bases, leaving 9 bases between the germline ends. Here the CDR3 DNA reads TGTGCCAGCAGCGTAGATGCCCCCAAAGAGACCCAGTACTTC. This sequence encodes CASSVDAPKETQYF.

This clonotype has just a few counts. This chain connects TRBV19 to TRBJ2-1; TRBD2 matches 7 bases. This CDR3 contains 14 residues. Per the germline V gene, CDR1 is LNHDA and CDR2 is SQIVND (reference sequence). With V trimmed by 6 bases and J by 0 bases, 2 bases remained unmatched. CDR3 sequence (DNA): TGTGCCAGTAGGACTAGCAGCTCCTACAATGAGCAGTTCTTC. Protein sequence: CASRTSSSYNEQFF.